The 2 T cell receptor beta chains below were found in one sample sequenced in a study of shared clonotypes between healthy human individuals. The repertoire was sequenced with immunoSEQ multiplex PCR; TCRdb's copy has only in-frame clones and lacks some. The sample shows about 490,000 clones, roughly four fifths of them seen only once. The sample consisted of PBMCs. These receptors came from a woman between 35 and 50 years old in good health. Some clones in this sample may be carry-over from other donors' samples.

The chain is built from TRBV7-2 and TRBJ2-2; 9 nucleotides match TRBD2. The ends lost 0 bases at V and 8 bases at J; junction bases unmatched: 4. The CDR3 runs 15 residues. Germline V gene lookup returns CDR1 SGHTA and CDR2 FQGNSA. CDR3 protein: CASSLALAGLGELFF. The CDR3 bases are TGTGCCAGCAGCTTAGCTCTAGCGGGACTGGGGGAGCTGTTTTTT.

Regarding this clone: Distinct nucleotide sequences in the sample also encode this CDR3. The chain is built from TRBV5-1 and TRBJ1-1, with D hard to call. Germline lookup yields CDR1 SGHRS and CDR2 YFSETQ. This CDR3 has 13 residues. V lost 0 bases to trimming and J lost 0 bases, with 3 bases between them. This CDR3 reads CASSLGVNTEAFF. Here the CDR3 DNA reads TGCGCCAGCAGCTTGGGAGTGAACACTGAAGCTTTCTTT. The variable domain in full, completed from reference TRBV5-1 and TRBJ1-1, reads KAGVTQTPRYLIKTRGQQVTLSCSPISGHRSVSWYQQTPGQGLQFLFEYFSETQRNKGNFPGRFSGRQFSNSRSEMNVSTLELGDSALYLCASSLGVNTEAFFGQGTRLTVV.